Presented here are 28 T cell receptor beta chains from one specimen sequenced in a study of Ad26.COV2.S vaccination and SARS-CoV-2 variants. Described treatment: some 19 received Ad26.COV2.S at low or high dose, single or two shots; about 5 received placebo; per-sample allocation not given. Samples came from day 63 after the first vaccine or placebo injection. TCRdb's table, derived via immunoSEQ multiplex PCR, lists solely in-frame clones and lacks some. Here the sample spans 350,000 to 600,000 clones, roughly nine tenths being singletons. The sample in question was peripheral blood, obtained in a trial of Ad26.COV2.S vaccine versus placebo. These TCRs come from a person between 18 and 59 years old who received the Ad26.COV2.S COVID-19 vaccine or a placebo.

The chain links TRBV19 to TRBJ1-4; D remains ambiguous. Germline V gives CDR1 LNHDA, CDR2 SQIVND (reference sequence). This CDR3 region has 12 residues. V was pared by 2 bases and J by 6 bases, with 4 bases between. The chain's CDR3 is CASSITDEKLFF. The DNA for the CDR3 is TGTGCCAGTAGTATAACGGATGAAAAACTGTTTTTT.

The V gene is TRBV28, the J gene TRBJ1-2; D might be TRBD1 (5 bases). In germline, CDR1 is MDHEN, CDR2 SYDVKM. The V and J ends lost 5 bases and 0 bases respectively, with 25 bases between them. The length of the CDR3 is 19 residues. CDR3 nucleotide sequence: TGTGCCAGCAGTCGACCCATTCACGGGGCTGGAGGAACTAACTATGGCTACACCTTC. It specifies CASSRPIHGAGGTNYGYTF.

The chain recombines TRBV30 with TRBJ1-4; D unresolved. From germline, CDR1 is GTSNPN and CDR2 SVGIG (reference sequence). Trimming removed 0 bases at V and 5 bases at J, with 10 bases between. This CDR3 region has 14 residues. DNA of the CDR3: TGTGCCTGGAGTGTCGGAGGGCGGAATGAAAAACTGTTTTTT. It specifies CAWSVGGRNEKLFF.

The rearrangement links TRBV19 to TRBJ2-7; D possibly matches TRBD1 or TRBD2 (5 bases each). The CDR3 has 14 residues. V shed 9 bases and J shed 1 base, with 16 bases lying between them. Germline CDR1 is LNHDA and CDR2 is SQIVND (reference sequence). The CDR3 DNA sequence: TGTGCCAGCGCCCTTGGGGGATGGTCCTACGAGCAGTACTTC. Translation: CASALGGWSYEQYF.

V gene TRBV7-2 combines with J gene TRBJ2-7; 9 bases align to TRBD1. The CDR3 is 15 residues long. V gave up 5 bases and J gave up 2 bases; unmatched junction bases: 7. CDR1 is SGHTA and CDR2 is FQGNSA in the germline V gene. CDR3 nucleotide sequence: TGTGCCAGCAGCGCACCGGGACAGGGTACCTACGAGCAGTACTTC. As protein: CASSAPGQGTYEQYF. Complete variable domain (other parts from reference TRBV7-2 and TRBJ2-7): GAGVSQSPSNKVTEKGKDVELRCDPISGHTALYWYRQSLGQGLEFLIYFQGNSAPDKSGLPSDRFSAERTGGSVSTLTIQRTQQEDSAVYLCASSAPGQGTYEQYFGPGTRLTVT.

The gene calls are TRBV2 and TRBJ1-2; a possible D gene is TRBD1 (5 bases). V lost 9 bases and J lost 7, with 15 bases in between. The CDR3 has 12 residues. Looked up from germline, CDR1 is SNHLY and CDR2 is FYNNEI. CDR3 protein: CASFGGVGGYTF. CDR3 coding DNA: TGTGCCAGTTTTGGGGGGGTAGGTGGCTACACCTTC.

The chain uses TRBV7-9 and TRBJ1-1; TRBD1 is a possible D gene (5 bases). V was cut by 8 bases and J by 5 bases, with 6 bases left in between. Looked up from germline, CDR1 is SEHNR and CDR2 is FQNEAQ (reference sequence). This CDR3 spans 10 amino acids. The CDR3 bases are TGTGCCAGCGGGGGGACTGAAGCTTTCTTT. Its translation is CASGGTEAFF.

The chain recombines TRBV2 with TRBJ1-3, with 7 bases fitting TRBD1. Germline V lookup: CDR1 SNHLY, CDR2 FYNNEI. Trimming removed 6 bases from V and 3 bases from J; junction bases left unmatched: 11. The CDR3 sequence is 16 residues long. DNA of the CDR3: TGTGCCAGCAGCAATTACGGACAGGTCCTTGGAAACACCATATATTTT. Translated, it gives CASSNYGQVLGNTIYF.

The CDR3: CASSPRGTNYEQYF. DNA for the CDR3: TGTGCCAGCAGCCCGCGAGGGACCAATTACGAGCAGTACTTC. The chain carries TRBV7-9 and TRBJ2-7; either TRBD1 or TRBD2 may fit D (5 bases each). Germline loops: CDR1 SEHNR, CDR2 FQNEAQ (reference sequence). V was shortened by 5 bases and J by 4 bases, with 15 bases between the two germline ends. CDR3 length: 14 residues.

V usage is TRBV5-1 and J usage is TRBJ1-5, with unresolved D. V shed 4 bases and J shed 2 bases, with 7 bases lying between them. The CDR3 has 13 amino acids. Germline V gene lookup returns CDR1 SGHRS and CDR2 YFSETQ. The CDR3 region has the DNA TGCGCCAGCAGCCCCATAGGCAATCAGCCCCAGCATTTT. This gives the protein CASSPIGNQPQHF.

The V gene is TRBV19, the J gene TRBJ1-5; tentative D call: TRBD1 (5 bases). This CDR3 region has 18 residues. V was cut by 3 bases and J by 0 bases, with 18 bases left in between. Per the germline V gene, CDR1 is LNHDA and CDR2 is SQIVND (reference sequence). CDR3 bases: TGTGCCAGTAGTATCCCCCGGGACCGAACATATAGCAATCAGCCCCAGCATTTT. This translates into CASSIPRDRTYSNQPQHF.

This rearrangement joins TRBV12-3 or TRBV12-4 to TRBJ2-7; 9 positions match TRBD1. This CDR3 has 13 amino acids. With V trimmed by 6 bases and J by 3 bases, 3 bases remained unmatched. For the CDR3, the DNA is TGTGCCAGCAGGGGGACAGGGCTCTACGAGCAGTACTTC. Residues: CASRGTGLYEQYF.

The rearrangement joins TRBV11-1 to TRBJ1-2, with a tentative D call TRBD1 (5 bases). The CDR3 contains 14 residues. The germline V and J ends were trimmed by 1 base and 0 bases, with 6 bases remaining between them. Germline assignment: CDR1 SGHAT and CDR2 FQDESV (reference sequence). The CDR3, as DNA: TGTGCCAGCAGCTTAGACAGGACTAACTATGGCTACACCTTC. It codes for CASSLDRTNYGYTF.

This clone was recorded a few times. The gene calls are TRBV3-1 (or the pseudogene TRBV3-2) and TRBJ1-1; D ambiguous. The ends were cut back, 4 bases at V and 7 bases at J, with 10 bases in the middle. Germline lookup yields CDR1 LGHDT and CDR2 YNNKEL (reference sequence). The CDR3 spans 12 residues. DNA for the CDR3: TGTGCCAGCAGCCTAGGGCCCGGTGAAGCTTTCTTT. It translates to CASSLGPGEAFF.

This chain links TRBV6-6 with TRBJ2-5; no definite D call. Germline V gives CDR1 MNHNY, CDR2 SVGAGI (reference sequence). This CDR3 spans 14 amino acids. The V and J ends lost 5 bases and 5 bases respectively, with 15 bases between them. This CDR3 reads CASSVVGGRETQYF. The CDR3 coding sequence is TGTGCCAGCAGTGTGGTTGGCGGCCGGGAGACCCAGTACTTC.

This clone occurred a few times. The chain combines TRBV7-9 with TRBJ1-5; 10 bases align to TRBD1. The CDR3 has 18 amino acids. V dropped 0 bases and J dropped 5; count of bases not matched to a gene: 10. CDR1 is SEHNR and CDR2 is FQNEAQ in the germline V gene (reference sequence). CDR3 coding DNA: TGTGCCAGCAGCTTAGCACCGGGACAGGGGCGAGGGGATCAGCCCCAGCATTTT. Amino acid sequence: CASSLAPGQGRGDQPQHF.

The CDR3 reads CASSYTRGPGTDTQYF. CDR3 bases: TGTGCCAGCAGCTATACTCGGGGGCCAGGCACAGATACGCAGTATTTT. The chain has TRBV7-9 and TRBJ2-3, with D tentatively TRBD1 or TRBD2 (6 bases each). V was pared by 4 bases and J by 1 base, with 15 bases between. The CDR3 is 16 amino acids. The germline V gene encodes CDR1 SEHNR and CDR2 FQNEAQ (reference sequence).

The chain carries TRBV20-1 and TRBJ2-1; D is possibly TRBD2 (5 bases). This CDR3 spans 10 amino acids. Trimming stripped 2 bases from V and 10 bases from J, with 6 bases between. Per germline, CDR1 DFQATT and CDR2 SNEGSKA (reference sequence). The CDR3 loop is CSARSGEQFF. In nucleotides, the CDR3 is TGCAGTGCTAGATCGGGGGAGCAGTTCTTC.

CDR3 nucleotides: TGTGCCATCAGTGAGTCGTTCCAAGAGACCCAGTACTTC. Protein: CAISESFQETQYF. The genes are TRBV10-3 and TRBJ2-5; no clear D. Germline V gene lookup returns CDR1 ENHRY and CDR2 SYGVKD. The CDR3 has 13 amino acids. V was clipped by 0 bases and J by 1 base, with 3 bases between them.

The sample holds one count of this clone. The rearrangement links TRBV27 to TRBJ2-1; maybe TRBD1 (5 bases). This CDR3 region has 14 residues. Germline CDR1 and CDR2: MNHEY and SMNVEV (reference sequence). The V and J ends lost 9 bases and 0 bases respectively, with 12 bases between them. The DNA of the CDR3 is TGTGCCAGTCGTCGCAGGGACTCCTACAATGAGCAGTTCTTC. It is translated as CASRRRDSYNEQFF.

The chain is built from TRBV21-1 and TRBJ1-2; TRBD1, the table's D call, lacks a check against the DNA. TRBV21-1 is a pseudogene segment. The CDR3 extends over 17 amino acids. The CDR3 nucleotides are TGTGCCAGCAGCAAAGAAGAGTGTCGGACAGGGGATCCTGGCTACACCTTC. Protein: CASSKEECRTGDPGYTF.

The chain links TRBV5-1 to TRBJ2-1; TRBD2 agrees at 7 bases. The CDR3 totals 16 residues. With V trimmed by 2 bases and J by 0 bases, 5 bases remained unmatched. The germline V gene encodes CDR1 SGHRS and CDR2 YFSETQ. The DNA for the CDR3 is TGCGCCAGCAGCTTAGCGGGAACGAGCTCCTACAATGAGCAGTTCTTC. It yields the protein CASSLAGTSSYNEQFF. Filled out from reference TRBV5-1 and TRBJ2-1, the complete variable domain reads KAGVTQTPRYLIKTRGQQVTLSCSPISGHRSVSWYQQTPGQGLQFLFEYFSETQRNKGNFPGRFSGRQFSNSRSEMNVSTLELGDSALYLCASSLAGTSSYNEQFFGPGTRLTVL.

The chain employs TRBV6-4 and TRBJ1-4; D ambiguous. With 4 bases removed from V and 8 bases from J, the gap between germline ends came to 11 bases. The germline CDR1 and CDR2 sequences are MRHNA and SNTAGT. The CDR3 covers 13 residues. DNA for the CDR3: TGTGCCAGCAGTGTCTCAGCCGGGGAAAAACTGTTTTTT. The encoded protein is CASSVSAGEKLFF.

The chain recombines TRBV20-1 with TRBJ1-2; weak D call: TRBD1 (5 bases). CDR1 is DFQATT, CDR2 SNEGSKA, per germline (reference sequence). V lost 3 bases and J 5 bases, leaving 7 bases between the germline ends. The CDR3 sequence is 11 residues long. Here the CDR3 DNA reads TGCAGTGCTAGCAGGGTATATGGCTACACCTTC. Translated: CSASRVYGYTF.

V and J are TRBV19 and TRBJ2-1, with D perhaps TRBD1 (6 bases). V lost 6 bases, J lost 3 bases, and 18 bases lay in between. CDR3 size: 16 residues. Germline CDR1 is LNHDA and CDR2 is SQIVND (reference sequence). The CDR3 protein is CASSRVGGQVYNEQFF. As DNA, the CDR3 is TGTGCCAGTAGCCGAGTAGGGGGTCAAGTCTACAATGAGCAGTTCTTC.

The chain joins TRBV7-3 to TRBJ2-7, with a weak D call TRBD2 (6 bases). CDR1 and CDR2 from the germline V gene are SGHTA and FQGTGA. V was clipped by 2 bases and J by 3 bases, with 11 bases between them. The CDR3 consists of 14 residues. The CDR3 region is CASSLEPGGYEQYF. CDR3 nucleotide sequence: TGTGCCAGCAGCTTAGAACCCGGGGGCTACGAGCAGTACTTC.

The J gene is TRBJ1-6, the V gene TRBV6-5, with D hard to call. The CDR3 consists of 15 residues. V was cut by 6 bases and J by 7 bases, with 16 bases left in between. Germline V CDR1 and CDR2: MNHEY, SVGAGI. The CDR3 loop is CASRADLIHNSPLHF. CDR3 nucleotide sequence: TGTGCCAGCAGGGCGGACCTCATACACAATTCACCCCTCCACTTT.

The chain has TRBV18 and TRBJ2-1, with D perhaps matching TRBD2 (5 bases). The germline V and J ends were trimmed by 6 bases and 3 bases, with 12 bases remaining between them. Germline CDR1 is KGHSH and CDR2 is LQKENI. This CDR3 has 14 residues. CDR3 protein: CASSRTRNYNEQFF. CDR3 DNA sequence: TGTGCCAGCTCCCGAACTAGAAACTACAATGAGCAGTTCTTC.